This TCR beta chain was documented in a study of blood T cell repertoires in COVID-19. Trimming pared 4 bases from V and 1 base from J, leaving 16 bases between. The CDR3 length is 16 residues. Germline loops: CDR1 LGHNA, CDR2 YNFKEQ. As originally analysed: Amplification of reference gene primers was used by the study to estimate nucleated cell counts. This table comes from immunoSEQ multiplex PCR, and its TCRdb copy is limited to in-frame clones, with some not included. The V and J calls and clone size are taken from that table; D and trimming were inferred from the DNA. Here the sample spans some 240,000 clones, 84% being singletons. Participants were aged roughly 18 to 89 years, lived in 24 US areas, and enrolled virtually. Two negative PCRs, clearance, or symptom resolution characterized the recovered Cohort 3 donors.

The source of this sequence is a man aged 50 or older who had recovered from COVID-19. Sample: PBMCs or T cells enriched from blood (not recorded which). The rearrangement links TRBV4-2 to TRBJ2-5; weak D call: TRBD2 (7 bases). CDR3: CASSRGEGEGQETQYF. CDR3 coding DNA: TGTGCCAGCAGCCGCGGGGAGGGGGAGGGCCAAGAGACCCAGTACTTC.